The entry below describes one TCR beta chain. Its antigen is as yet unknown. This specimen comes from a study of chemoradiotherapy in HPV16-positive cancers. Study outcomes and limitations: Candidate HPV-specific clones and E7-related TCR motifs grew in tumor during treatment.

Looked up from germline, CDR1 is GTSNPN and CDR2 is SVGIG (reference sequence). V dropped 2 bases and J dropped 1; count of bases not matched to a gene: 11. CDR3 size: 16 residues. Clones were read by immunoSEQ multiplex PCR, and TCRdb kept only the in-frame ones, dropping some. The data contain under 4,000 clones, 90% to 95% of them singletons. The rearrangement joins TRBV30 to TRBJ2-7, with TRBD1 identical over 7 bases. This specimen was tumor tissue, taken from a patient who underwent chemoradiotherapy. The TCR sequence derives from a human donor with HPV-associated anogenital cancer. DNA of the CDR3: TGTGCCTGGAGTCTCTTCCGGACAGGTCGATCCTACGAGCAGTACTTC. The encoded protein is CAWSLFRTGRSYEQYF.